The clone carrying this TCR beta chain was observed a handful of times. This sample was included in a study of blood T cell repertoires in COVID-19. TCRdb's table, derived via immunoSEQ multiplex PCR, lists solely in-frame clones and lacks some. This repertoire shows some 200,000 clones, about four fifths found once; its top ten account for 2.3%. Trimming removed 2 bases from V and 0 bases from J, with 11 bases in between. CDR1 and CDR2 (germline): KGHSH, LQKENI. This CDR3 region has 16 residues. The material sequenced was peripheral blood. The chain couples TRBV18 to TRBJ1-3, with TRBD1 as a possible D gene (5 bases). This TCR derives from a woman between 55 and 75 years old with acute or convalescent COVID-19. CDR3 DNA sequence: TGTGCCAGCTCACCAACAGGCTTCCACTCTGGAAACACCATATATTTT. It specifies CASSPTGFHSGNTIYF.